What follows describes a single TCR beta chain. Its antigen is currently unknown. The sample is drawn from a study of shared clonotypes between healthy human individuals. General study results and limits: Generally, estimated richness proved larger in naive subsets than it did in memory subsets. The naive CD4 repertoires of several donors were compared, and roughly 5% of clonotypes were shared.

Each donor was a Caucasian adult residing in Nashville, Tennessee. Using around 180 ng DNA, approximately 30,000 T cell genomes, the sorted-subset replicate PCRs were run. The repertoire was sequenced with immunoSEQ multiplex PCR; TCRdb's copy has only in-frame clones and lacks some. The table includes a few million clones, roughly 92% detected once. With V trimmed by 3 bases and J by 3 bases, 8 bases remained unmatched. The CDR3 runs 15 residues. From germline, CDR1 is KGHSH and CDR2 LQKENI. Sequencing was performed on naive CD4+ T cells sorted from blood. Subset defined: CD45RA+ positively selected. The TCR sequence derives from a man between 18 and 29 years old in good health. The chain uses TRBV18 and TRBJ2-7; TRBD2 matches 7 bases. The CDR3 is CASSPDSSGGYEQYF. Here the CDR3 DNA reads TGTGCCAGCTCACCCGATTCTTCGGGAGGCTACGAGCAGTACTTC.